This entry describes one T cell receptor (beta chain). What it binds is not known. The germline gives CDR1 SGDLS, CDR2 YYNGEE. This CDR3 is built from 13 residues. The V and J ends lost 2 bases and 6 bases respectively, with 10 bases between them. TCRdb keeps only in-frame clones here, not all; method: immunoSEQ multiplex PCR. This sample yields under 85,000 clones, of which roughly 87% are seen a single time; over 20% belongs to the top ten. This record comes from a study of T cell responses to AZD1222 COVID-19 vaccine. Overall study findings and caveats: Nearly half of spike-specific TCRs reportedly go after variant regions that carry no mutations. Clonal diversity was possibly underestimated, and the donors were mostly white British, with more females.

The clonotype originates from an adult in good health. This chain links TRBV9 with TRBJ2-3; possibly TRBD2 for D (6 bases). Sequenced material: peripheral blood, taken on day 0 of AZD1222 vaccination. CDR3 protein: CASSVRLADTQYF. The DNA of the CDR3 is TGTGCCAGCAGCGTCCGGCTAGCGGATACGCAGTATTTT. The full variable domain, in which reference TRBV9 and TRBJ2-3 provide the parts outside the CDR3, is DSGVTQTPKHLITATGQRVTLRCSPRSGDLSVYWYQQSLDQGLQFLIQYYNGEERAKGNILERFSAQQFPDLHSELNLSSLELGDSALYFCASSVRLADTQYFGPGTRLTVL.